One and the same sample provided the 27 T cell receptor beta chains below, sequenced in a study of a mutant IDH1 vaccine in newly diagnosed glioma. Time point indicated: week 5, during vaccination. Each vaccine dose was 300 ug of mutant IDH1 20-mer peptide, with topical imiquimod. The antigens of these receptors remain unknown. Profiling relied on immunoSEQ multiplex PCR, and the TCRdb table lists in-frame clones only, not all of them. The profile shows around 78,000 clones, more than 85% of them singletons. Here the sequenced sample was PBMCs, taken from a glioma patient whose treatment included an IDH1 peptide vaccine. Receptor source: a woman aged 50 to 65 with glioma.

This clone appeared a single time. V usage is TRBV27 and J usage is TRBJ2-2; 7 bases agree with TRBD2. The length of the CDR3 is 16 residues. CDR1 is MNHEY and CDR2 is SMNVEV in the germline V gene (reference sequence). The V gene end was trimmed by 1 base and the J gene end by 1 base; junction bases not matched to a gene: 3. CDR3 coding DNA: TGTGCCAGCAGTTTATGGTCTAGCGGGAACACCGGGGAGCTGTTTTTT. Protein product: CASSLWSSGNTGELFF.

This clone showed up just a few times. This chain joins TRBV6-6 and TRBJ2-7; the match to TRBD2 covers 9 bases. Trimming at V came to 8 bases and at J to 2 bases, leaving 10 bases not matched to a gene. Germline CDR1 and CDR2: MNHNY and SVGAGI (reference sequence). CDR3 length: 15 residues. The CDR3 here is CASCRLAGSTYEQYF. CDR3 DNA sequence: TGTGCCAGCTGCAGGCTAGCGGGATCAACCTACGAGCAGTACTTC.

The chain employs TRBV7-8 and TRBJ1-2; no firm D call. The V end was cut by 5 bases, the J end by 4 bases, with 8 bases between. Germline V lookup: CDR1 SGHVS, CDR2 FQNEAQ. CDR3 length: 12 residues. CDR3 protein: CASSHGLYGYTF. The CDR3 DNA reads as TGTGCCAGCAGCCATGGCCTCTATGGCTACACCTTC.

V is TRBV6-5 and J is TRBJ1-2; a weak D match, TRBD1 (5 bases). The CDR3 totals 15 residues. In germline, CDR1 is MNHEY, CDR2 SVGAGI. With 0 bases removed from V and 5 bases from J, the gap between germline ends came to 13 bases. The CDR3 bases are TGTGCCAGCAGTTACTCGAGCCAGGGAGATTATGGCTACACCTTC. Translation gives CASSYSSQGDYGYTF.

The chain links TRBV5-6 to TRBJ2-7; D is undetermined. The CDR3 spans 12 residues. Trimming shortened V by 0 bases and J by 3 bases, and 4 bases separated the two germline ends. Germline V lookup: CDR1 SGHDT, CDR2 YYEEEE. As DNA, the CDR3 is TGTGCCAGCAGCTTGGCATTCTACGAGCAGTACTTC. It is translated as CASSLAFYEQYF.

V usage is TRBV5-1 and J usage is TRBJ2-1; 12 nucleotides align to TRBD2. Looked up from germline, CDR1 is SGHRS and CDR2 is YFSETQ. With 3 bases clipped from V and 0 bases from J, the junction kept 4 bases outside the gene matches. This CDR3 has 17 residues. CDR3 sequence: CASSYGLAGSSYNEQFF. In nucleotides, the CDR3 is TGCGCCAGCAGCTATGGACTAGCGGGAAGCTCCTACAATGAGCAGTTCTTC.

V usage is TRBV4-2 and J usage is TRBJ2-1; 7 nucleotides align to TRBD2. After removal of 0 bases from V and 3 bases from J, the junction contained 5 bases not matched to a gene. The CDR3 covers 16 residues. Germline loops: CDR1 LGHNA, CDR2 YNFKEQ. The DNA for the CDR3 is TGTGCCAGCAGCCAAGATTGGCTAGCGGACTACAATGAGCAGTTCTTC. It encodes CASSQDWLADYNEQFF.

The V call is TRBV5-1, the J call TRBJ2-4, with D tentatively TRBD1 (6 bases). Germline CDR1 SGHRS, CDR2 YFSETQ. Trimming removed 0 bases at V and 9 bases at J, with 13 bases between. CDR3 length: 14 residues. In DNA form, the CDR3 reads TGCGCCAGCAGCTTGGGACCACAGGGTGCCATTCAGTACTTC. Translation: CASSLGPQGAIQYF.

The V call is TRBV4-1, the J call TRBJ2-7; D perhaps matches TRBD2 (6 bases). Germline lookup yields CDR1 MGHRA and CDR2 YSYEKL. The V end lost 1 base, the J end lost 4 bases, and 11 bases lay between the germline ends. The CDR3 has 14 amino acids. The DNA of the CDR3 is TGCGCCAGCAGCCAAGCGGGAGACTTGTACGAGCAGTACTTC. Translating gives CASSQAGDLYEQYF.

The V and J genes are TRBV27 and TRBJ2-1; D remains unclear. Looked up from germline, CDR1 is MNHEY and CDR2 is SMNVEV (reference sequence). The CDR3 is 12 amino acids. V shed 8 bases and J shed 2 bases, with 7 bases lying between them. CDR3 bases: TGTGCCAGCCGAGGCACCTACAATGAGCAGTTCTTC. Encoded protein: CASRGTYNEQFF.

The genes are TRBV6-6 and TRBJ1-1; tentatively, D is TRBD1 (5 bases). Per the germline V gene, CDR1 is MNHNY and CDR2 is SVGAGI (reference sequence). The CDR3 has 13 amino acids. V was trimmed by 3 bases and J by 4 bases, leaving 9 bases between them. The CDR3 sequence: CASSYWGGTEAFF. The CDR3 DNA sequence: TGTGCCAGCAGTTATTGGGGGGGCACTGAAGCTTTCTTT.

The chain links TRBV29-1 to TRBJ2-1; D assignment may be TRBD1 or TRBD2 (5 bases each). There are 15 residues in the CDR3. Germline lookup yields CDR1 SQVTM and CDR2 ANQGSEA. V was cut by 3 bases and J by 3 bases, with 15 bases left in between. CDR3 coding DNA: TGCAGCGTTGACCCCCGGGACCCCGGCTACAATGAGCAGTTCTTC. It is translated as CSVDPRDPGYNEQFF.

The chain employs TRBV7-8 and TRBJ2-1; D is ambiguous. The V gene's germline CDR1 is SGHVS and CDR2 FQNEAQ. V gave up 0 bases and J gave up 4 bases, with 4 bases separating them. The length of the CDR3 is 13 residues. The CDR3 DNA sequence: TGTGCCAGCAGCTTAGCTTTGTACAATGAGCAGTTCTTC. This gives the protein CASSLALYNEQFF. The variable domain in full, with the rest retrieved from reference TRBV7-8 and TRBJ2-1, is GAGVSQSPRYKVAKRGQDVALRCDPISGHVSLFWYQQALGQGPEFLTYFQNEAQLDKSGLPSDRFFAERPEGSVSTLKIQRTQQEDSAVYLCASSLALYNEQFFGPGTRLTVL.

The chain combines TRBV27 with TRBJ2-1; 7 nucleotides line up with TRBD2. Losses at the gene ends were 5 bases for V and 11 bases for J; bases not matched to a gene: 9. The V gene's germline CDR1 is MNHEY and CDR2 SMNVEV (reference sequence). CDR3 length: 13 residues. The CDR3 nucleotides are TGTGCCAGCAGTCCATCCCTGAGCGGGAAGCAGTTCTTC. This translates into CASSPSLSGKQFF.

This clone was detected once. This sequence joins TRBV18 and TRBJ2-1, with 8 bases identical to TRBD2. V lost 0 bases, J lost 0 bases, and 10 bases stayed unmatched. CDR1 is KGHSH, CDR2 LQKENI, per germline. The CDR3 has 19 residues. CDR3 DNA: TGTGCCAGCTCACCACCAAACCGGTTGAGCGGGAGCTCCTACAATGAGCAGTTCTTC. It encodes CASSPPNRLSGSSYNEQFF.

The CDR3 DNA reads as TGTGCCAGCACCTCGGTCCCACCCCGCGAACTGTTTTTT. Protein: CASTSVPPRELFF. The V and J genes are TRBV28 and TRBJ1-4; D gene unclear. The CDR3 consists of 13 residues. Trimming removed 7 bases at V and 12 bases at J, with 18 bases between. The germline V gene encodes CDR1 MDHEN and CDR2 SYDVKM.

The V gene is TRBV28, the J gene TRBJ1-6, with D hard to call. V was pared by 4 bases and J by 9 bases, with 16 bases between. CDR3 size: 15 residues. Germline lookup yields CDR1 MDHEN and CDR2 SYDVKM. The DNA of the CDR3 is TGTGCCAGCAGTTCCCACAAGGAGGTCAGTTCACCCCTCCACTTT. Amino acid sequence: CASSSHKEVSSPLHF. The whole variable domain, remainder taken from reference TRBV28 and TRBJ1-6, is DVKVTQSSRYLVKRTGEKVFLECVQDMDHENMFWYRQDPGLGLRLIYFSYDVKMKEKGDIPEGYSVSREKKERFSLILESASTNQTSMYLCASSSHKEVSSPLHFGNGTRLTVT.

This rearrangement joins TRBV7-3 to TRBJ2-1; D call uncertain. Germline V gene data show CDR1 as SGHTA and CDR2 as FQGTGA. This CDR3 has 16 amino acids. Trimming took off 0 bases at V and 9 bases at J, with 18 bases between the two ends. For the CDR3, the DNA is TGTGCCAGCAGCTTAACTTTCAGCGCCCAATCTGGTGAGCAGTTCTTC. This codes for CASSLTFSAQSGEQFF.

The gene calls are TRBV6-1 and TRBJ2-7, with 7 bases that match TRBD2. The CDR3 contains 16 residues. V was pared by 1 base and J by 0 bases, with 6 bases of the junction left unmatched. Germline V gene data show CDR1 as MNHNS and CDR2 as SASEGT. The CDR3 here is CASSEGTAGSSYEQYF. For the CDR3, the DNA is TGTGCCAGCAGTGAAGGCACAGCGGGAAGCTCCTACGAGCAGTACTTC.

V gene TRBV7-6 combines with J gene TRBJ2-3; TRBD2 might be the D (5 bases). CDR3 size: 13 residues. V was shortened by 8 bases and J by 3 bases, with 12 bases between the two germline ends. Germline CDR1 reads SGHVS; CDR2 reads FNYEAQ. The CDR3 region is CASARRRTDTQYF. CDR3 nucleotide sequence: TGTGCCAGCGCCCGGAGGAGGACAGATACGCAGTATTTT.

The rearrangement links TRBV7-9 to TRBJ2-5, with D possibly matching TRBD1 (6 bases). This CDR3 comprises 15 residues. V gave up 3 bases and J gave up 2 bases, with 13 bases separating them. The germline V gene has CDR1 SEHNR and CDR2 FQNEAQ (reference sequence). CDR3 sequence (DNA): TGTGCCAGCAGCTTTTCGAGTACAGGGCAAGAGACCCAGTACTTC. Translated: CASSFSSTGQETQYF. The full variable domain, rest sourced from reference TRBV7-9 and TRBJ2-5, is DTGVSQNPRHKITKRGQNVTFRCDPISEHNRLYWYRQTLGQGPEFLTYFQNEAQLEKSRLLSDRFSAERPKGSFSTLEIQRTEQGDSAMYLCASSFSSTGQETQYFGPGTRLLVL.

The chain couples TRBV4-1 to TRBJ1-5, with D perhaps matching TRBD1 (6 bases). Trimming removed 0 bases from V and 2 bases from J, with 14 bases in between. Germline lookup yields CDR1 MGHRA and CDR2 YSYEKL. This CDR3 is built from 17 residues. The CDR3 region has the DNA TGCGCCAGCAGCCAAGATGGGACAATGAGTCGCAATCAGCCCCAGCATTTT. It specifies CASSQDGTMSRNQPQHF.

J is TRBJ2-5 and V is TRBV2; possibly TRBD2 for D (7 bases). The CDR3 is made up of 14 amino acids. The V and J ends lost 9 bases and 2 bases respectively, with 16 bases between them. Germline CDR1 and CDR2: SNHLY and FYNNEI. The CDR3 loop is CARGGGIGQETQYF. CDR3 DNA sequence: TGTGCCAGGGGAGGGGGAATCGGTCAAGAGACCCAGTACTTC.

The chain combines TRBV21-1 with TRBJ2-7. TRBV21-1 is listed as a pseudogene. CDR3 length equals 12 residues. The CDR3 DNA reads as TGTGCCAGCTGCGTCACATACTACGAGCAGTACTTC. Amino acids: CASCVTYYEQYF.

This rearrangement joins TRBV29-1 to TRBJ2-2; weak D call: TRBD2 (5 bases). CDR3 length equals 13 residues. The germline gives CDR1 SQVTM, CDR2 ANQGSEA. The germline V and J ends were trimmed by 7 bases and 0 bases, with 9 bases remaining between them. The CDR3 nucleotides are TGCAGCGGTCGGACTTCGAACACCGGGGAGCTGTTTTTT. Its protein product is CSGRTSNTGELFF.

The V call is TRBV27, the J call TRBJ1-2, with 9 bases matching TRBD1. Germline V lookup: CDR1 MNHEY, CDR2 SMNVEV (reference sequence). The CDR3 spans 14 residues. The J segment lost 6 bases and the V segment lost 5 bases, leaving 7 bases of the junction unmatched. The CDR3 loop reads CASSSPRTGDGYTF. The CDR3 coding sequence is TGTGCCAGCAGTAGTCCCCGGACAGGGGATGGCTACACCTTC.

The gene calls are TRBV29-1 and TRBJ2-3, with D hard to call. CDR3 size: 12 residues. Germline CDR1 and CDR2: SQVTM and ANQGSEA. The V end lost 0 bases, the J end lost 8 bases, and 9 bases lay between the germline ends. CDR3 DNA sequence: TGCAGCGTTGAAGAGGGGTACGGTACGCAGTATTTT. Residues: CSVEEGYGTQYF.